This TCR beta chain was documented in a study of blood T cell repertoires in COVID-19. Libraries were prepared by immunoSEQ multiplex PCR; TCRdb keeps only in-frame clonotypes and omits some of them. The sample has about 88,000 clones, approximately 88% seen once. The V gene's germline CDR1 is LGHDT and CDR2 YNNKEL (reference sequence). The V gene end was trimmed by 4 bases and the J gene end by 4 bases; junction bases not matched to a gene: 10. The CDR3 sequence is 16 residues long. J is TRBJ2-3 and V is TRBV3-1 (or the pseudogene TRBV3-2); 8 bases are a match to TRBD2. This sequence originates from a man older than 75 with acute or convalescent COVID-19. Sequenced input: peripheral blood. The CDR3 region has the DNA TGTGCCAGCAGCCGTCGGACGGGGGGGCCCGCAGATACGCAGTATTTT. It encodes CASSRRTGGPADTQYF.